Listed below are T cell receptor beta chains from one sample, sequenced in a study of T cell responses to AZD1222 COVID-19 vaccine. Using immunoSEQ multiplex PCR, the repertoire was profiled, and TCRdb retains in-frame clones only, with some absent. The data show roughly 200,000 clones, approximately 91% seen once. This sample comprised peripheral blood, obtained 28 days after the second AZD1222 dose. The receptors were gathered from an adult who received the AZD1222 COVID-19 vaccine. CDR3s include the opening cysteine and the closing phenylalanine or tryptophan. A D gene is named only where the DNA matches it firmly. A clone size is listed for some rows: how often the clone was seen (once, few, many), or a class if it is expanded.

d_call: NA; clone_size: NA; v_call: TRBV7-9; j_call: TRBJ1-1; cdr3_nt: TGTGCCAGCAGCTTACCTCAGGAAACTGAAGCTTTCTTT; cdr3_aa: CASSLPQETEAFF
d_call: TRBD1; clone_size: NA; v_call: TRBV9; j_call: TRBJ2-5; cdr3_nt: TGTGCCAGCAGCCCAGGGGGGACAGGGGAGACCCAGTACTTC; cdr3_aa: CASSPGGTGETQYF
d_call: TRBD1; clone_size: NA; v_call: TRBV3-1/TRBV3-2; j_call: TRBJ2-1; cdr3_nt: TGTGCCAGCAGCCGACAGGGTCATAAGTTCTTC; cdr3_aa: CASSRQGHKFF
d_call: TRBD2; clone_size: once; v_call: TRBV7-3; j_call: TRBJ2-1; cdr3_nt: TGTGCCAGCAGCTCGGGACTAGCCAATGAGCAGTTCTTC; cdr3_aa: CASSSGLANEQFF
d_call: NA; clone_size: NA; v_call: TRBV13; j_call: TRBJ1-1; cdr3_nt: TGTGCCAGCAGCGCCCCGGGAGGAGGGAACACTGAAGCTTTCTTT; cdr3_aa: CASSAPGGGNTEAFF
d_call: NA; clone_size: NA; v_call: TRBV19; j_call: TRBJ2-7; cdr3_nt: TGTGCCAGCTCAAGGACAGCAGGGGAGCAGTACTTC; cdr3_aa: CASSRTAGEQYF
d_call: TRBD1; clone_size: NA; v_call: TRBV7-3; j_call: TRBJ2-1; cdr3_nt: TGTGCCAGCAGCCTGGGACAGGGTACCTACAATGAGCAGTTCTTC; cdr3_aa: CASSLGQGTYNEQFF
d_call: TRBD1; clone_size: NA; v_call: TRBV5-6; j_call: TRBJ1-6; cdr3_nt: TGTGCCAGCAGCTTGGGAAGCGGGACAGGGTTTAATTCACCCCTCCACTTT; cdr3_aa: CASSLGSGTGFNSPLHF
d_call: TRBD2; clone_size: NA; v_call: TRBV5-4; j_call: TRBJ2-1; cdr3_nt: TGTGCCAGCAGCTTGCAGTCGGGGGGGAGGGGGACCCCGCTCCATGAGCAGTTCTTC; cdr3_aa: CASSLQSGGRGTPLHEQFF
d_call: TRBD1; clone_size: NA; v_call: TRBV5-1; j_call: TRBJ1-1; cdr3_nt: TGCGCCAGCAGACCCGGGACAGGGGGTTTCACTGAAGCTTTCTTT; cdr3_aa: CASRPGTGGFTEAFF
d_call: NA; clone_size: NA; v_call: TRBV6-6; j_call: TRBJ1-1; cdr3_nt: TGTGCCAGCGTTCGGCAGAACACTGAAGCTTTCTTT; cdr3_aa: CASVRQNTEAFF
d_call: NA; clone_size: NA; v_call: TRBV7-2; j_call: TRBJ2-2; cdr3_nt: TGTGCCAGCAGCCCACTGGCTAGGCGGGACACCGGGGAGCTGTTTTTT; cdr3_aa: CASSPLARRDTGELFF
d_call: NA; clone_size: NA; v_call: TRBV2; j_call: TRBJ1-3; cdr3_nt: TGTGCCAGCAGAGGCGCCTTGAGCTCTGGAAACACCATATATTTT; cdr3_aa: CASRGALSSGNTIYF
d_call: NA; clone_size: once; v_call: TRBV7-8; j_call: TRBJ2-7; cdr3_nt: TGTGCCAGCAGCTTAGCGTATCGGCCGGGGAGTTTCCACGAGCAGTACTTC; cdr3_aa: CASSLAYRPGSFHEQYF
d_call: TRBD1; clone_size: NA; v_call: TRBV6-5; j_call: TRBJ1-4; cdr3_nt: TGTGCCAGCAGTCACACAGGGGGGTTAGGGGAAAAACTGTTTTTT; cdr3_aa: CASSHTGGLGEKLFF
d_call: NA; clone_size: NA; v_call: TRBV10-3; j_call: TRBJ1-2; cdr3_nt: TGTGCCACCGGACAAGGGGCTCTCTATGGCTACACCTTC; cdr3_aa: CATGQGALYGYTF
d_call: TRBD1; clone_size: NA; v_call: TRBV11-2; j_call: TRBJ2-7; cdr3_nt: TGTGCCAGCAGTCGTGGACAGGGGACGGTGTACGAGCAGTACTTC; cdr3_aa: CASSRGQGTVYEQYF
d_call: NA; clone_size: NA; v_call: TRBV5-4; j_call: TRBJ2-3; cdr3_nt: TGTGCCAGCAGCTTGGTGGACCACACAGATACGCAGTATTTT; cdr3_aa: CASSLVDHTDTQYF
d_call: NA; clone_size: once; v_call: TRBV30; j_call: TRBJ1-5; cdr3_nt: TGTGCCTGGAGTGGGACAGCCTACAATCAGCCCCAGCATTTT; cdr3_aa: CAWSGTAYNQPQHF
d_call: NA; clone_size: NA; v_call: TRBV25-1; j_call: TRBJ1-3; cdr3_nt: TGTGCCAGCAGTGAATACCGAGGGATCCTCTCTGGAAACACCATATATTTT; cdr3_aa: CASSEYRGILSGNTIYF
d_call: TRBD1; clone_size: NA; v_call: TRBV27; j_call: TRBJ1-5; cdr3_nt: TGTGCCAGCAAGGCAGGGGGCGCGGGTCAGCCCCAGCATTTT; cdr3_aa: CASKAGGAGQPQHF
d_call: NA; clone_size: NA; v_call: TRBV7-9; j_call: TRBJ1-5; cdr3_nt: TGTGCCAGCAGCTTAGCGGGCGGGGCCAATCAGCCCCAGCATTTT; cdr3_aa: CASSLAGGANQPQHF
d_call: NA; clone_size: NA; v_call: TRBV3-1/TRBV3-2; j_call: TRBJ1-1; cdr3_nt: TGTGCCAGCAGCCAAACGGGGCGGAACACTGAAGCTTTCTTT; cdr3_aa: CASSQTGRNTEAFF
d_call: NA; clone_size: NA; v_call: TRBV14; j_call: TRBJ1-1; cdr3_nt: TGTGCCAGCAGCCAAGACAGGACGACTGAAGCTTTCTTT; cdr3_aa: CASSQDRTTEAFF
d_call: TRBD1; clone_size: NA; v_call: TRBV29-1; j_call: TRBJ2-7; cdr3_nt: TGCAGCGTTGAAGGGACAGGGGGAGAGCAGTACTTC; cdr3_aa: CSVEGTGGEQYF
d_call: TRBD1; clone_size: few; v_call: TRBV3-1/TRBV3-2; j_call: TRBJ1-2; cdr3_nt: TGTGCCAGCAGCCCCCGTAATAAGACAGGGGGTAATGGCTACACCTTC; cdr3_aa: CASSPRNKTGGNGYTF
d_call: TRBD1; clone_size: NA; v_call: TRBV5-5; j_call: TRBJ2-7; cdr3_nt: TGTGCCAGCAGCCTACCGGGACAGGGTAGTTACGAGCAGTACTTC; cdr3_aa: CASSLPGQGSYEQYF
d_call: NA; clone_size: NA; v_call: TRBV7-3; j_call: TRBJ1-2; cdr3_nt: TGTGCCAGCAGCTCTCGACCCGGGACAAGCGTCTATGGCTACACCTTC; cdr3_aa: CASSSRPGTSVYGYTF
d_call: NA; clone_size: NA; v_call: TRBV30; j_call: TRBJ1-2; cdr3_nt: TGTGCCTCCACCGAGCAGATTGGGCCTACGCGTGGCTACACCTTC; cdr3_aa: CASTEQIGPTRGYTF
d_call: NA; clone_size: once; v_call: TRBV6-5; j_call: TRBJ1-4; cdr3_nt: TGTGCCAGCAGTTACAGGGGTGCTAATGAAAAACTGTTTTTT; cdr3_aa: CASSYRGANEKLFF
d_call: NA; clone_size: NA; v_call: TRBV2; j_call: TRBJ1-2; cdr3_nt: TGTGCCAGCCGGGACACTACCTATGGCTACACCTTC; cdr3_aa: CASRDTTYGYTF
d_call: TRBD1; clone_size: NA; v_call: TRBV12-5; j_call: TRBJ2-3; cdr3_nt: TGTGCTAGTGGTTCCCCGTCCGGGACAGGGGCAGATACGCAGTATTTT; cdr3_aa: CASGSPSGTGADTQYF
d_call: NA; clone_size: NA; v_call: TRBV27; j_call: TRBJ1-5; cdr3_nt: TGTGCCAGCAGTTCCCCGGGCCTCCCCCAGCATTTT; cdr3_aa: CASSSPGLPQHF
d_call: NA; clone_size: NA; v_call: TRBV7-9; j_call: TRBJ1-3; cdr3_nt: TGTGCCAGCAGCCCGTCGGGGTTGGGTGGAAACACCATATATTTT; cdr3_aa: CASSPSGLGGNTIYF
d_call: NA; clone_size: NA; v_call: TRBV22-1; j_call: TRBJ2-4; cdr3_nt: TGTCCTGGGAGCGCACCGGCATACATTCAGTACTTC; cdr3_aa: CPGSAPAYIQYF
d_call: TRBD1; clone_size: NA; v_call: TRBV6-5; j_call: TRBJ1-2; cdr3_nt: TGTGCCAGCACCCCGGGACAGGGGACCTATGGCTACACCTTC; cdr3_aa: CASTPGQGTYGYTF
d_call: NA; clone_size: NA; v_call: TRBV29-1; j_call: TRBJ2-7; cdr3_nt: TGCAGCGTTGATGAGGGCCTTGACGAGCAGTACTTC; cdr3_aa: CSVDEGLDEQYF
d_call: NA; clone_size: NA; v_call: TRBV6-2/TRBV6-3; j_call: TRBJ2-1; cdr3_nt: TGTGCCAGCAGTCCAGCGGGCCGCTCCTACAATGAGCAGTTCTTC; cdr3_aa: CASSPAGRSYNEQFF
d_call: TRBD2; clone_size: NA; v_call: TRBV7-9; j_call: TRBJ2-7; cdr3_nt: TGTGCCAGCAGCTTTATCCCCACCGGGGGGGCCTACTCCTACGAGCAGTACTTC; cdr3_aa: CASSFIPTGGAYSYEQYF
d_call: TRBD2; clone_size: few; v_call: TRBV11-2; j_call: TRBJ2-1; cdr3_nt: TGTGCCAGCAGCTTTAGCGGGGGGGCCGTAGATGAGCAGTTCTTC; cdr3_aa: CASSFSGGAVDEQFF
d_call: NA; clone_size: NA; v_call: TRBV19; j_call: TRBJ2-3; cdr3_nt: TGTGCCAGTAGGTGGGGGGAGTCCTCCACAGATACGCAGTATTTT; cdr3_aa: CASRWGESSTDTQYF
d_call: TRBD1; clone_size: once; v_call: TRBV3-1/TRBV3-2; j_call: TRBJ1-3; cdr3_nt: TGTGCCAGCAGCCAAGGTTCGACAGGGACAGTCCGAAACACCATATATTTT; cdr3_aa: CASSQGSTGTVRNTIYF
d_call: NA; clone_size: NA; v_call: TRBV7-2; j_call: TRBJ2-3; cdr3_nt: TGTGCCAGCAGCTCGGGATCAGGGTATACGCAGTATTTT; cdr3_aa: CASSSGSGYTQYF
d_call: NA; clone_size: NA; v_call: TRBV5-5; j_call: TRBJ1-1; cdr3_nt: TGTGCCAGCAGCGCCTGGGGACGGCGGAACACTGAAGCTTTCTTT; cdr3_aa: CASSAWGRRNTEAFF
d_call: TRBD1; clone_size: NA; v_call: TRBV5-4; j_call: TRBJ2-7; cdr3_nt: TGTGCCAGCAGCGTTAAAACAGGGGACTACGAGCAGTACTTC; cdr3_aa: CASSVKTGDYEQYF
d_call: NA; clone_size: NA; v_call: TRBV4-1; j_call: TRBJ1-1; cdr3_nt: TGCGCCAGCAGCCAAGTAGGGGCGCGTGAAGCTTTCTTT; cdr3_aa: CASSQVGAREAFF
d_call: NA; clone_size: few; v_call: TRBV7-2; j_call: TRBJ1-3; cdr3_nt: TGTGCCAGCAGCCCCCCCGGGGGAGGGTTCGGAAACACCATATATTTT; cdr3_aa: CASSPPGGGFGNTIYF
d_call: TRBD1; clone_size: NA; v_call: TRBV2; j_call: TRBJ2-1; cdr3_nt: TGTGCCAGCAGTTCCCAGGGGGTCAATGAGCAGTTCTTC; cdr3_aa: CASSSQGVNEQFF
d_call: TRBD1; clone_size: NA; v_call: TRBV2; j_call: TRBJ1-5; cdr3_nt: TGTGCCAGCAGTGGACAGGGGGGCAATCAGCCCCAGCATTTT; cdr3_aa: CASSGQGGNQPQHF
d_call: TRBD2; clone_size: NA; v_call: TRBV7-8; j_call: TRBJ2-1; cdr3_nt: TGTGCCAGCAGCTCCGATAGCGGGAGGGCCCTGGAGCAGTTCTTC; cdr3_aa: CASSSDSGRALEQFF
d_call: TRBD1; clone_size: NA; v_call: TRBV5-8; j_call: TRBJ1-2; cdr3_nt: TGTGCCAGCAGCTCGTGGTACAGGGGGCTTAACTATGGCTACACCTTC; cdr3_aa: CASSSWYRGLNYGYTF
d_call: NA; clone_size: NA; v_call: TRBV12-3/TRBV12-4; j_call: TRBJ1-1; cdr3_nt: TGTGCCAGCAGTTTAAAAGTACAAGCTTTCTTT; cdr3_aa: CASSLKVQAFF
d_call: TRBD1; clone_size: NA; v_call: TRBV18; j_call: TRBJ2-2; cdr3_nt: TGTGCCAGCTCACCACTGGGACAGGGACCCACCGGGGAGCTGTTTTTT; cdr3_aa: CASSPLGQGPTGELFF